This is a list of T cell receptor beta chains from one sample in a study of T cells in Graves' hyperthyroidism and ophthalmopathy. TCRdb re-called the multiplex PCR reads with MiXCR, one entry per CDR3 protein. The sample has 400,000 to 550,000 distinct CDR3 sequences, approximately 15% seen once. Sequences were obtained from blood. The receptors were gathered from a woman aged 18-29 years with Graves' hyperthyroidism. CDR3s leave out the opening cysteine and the closing phenylalanine or tryptophan. The D gene is left open where the match is weak.

v_call	d_call	cdr3_length	cdr3_aa
TRBV19	TRBD1	15	ASSVDRGRWGHQPQH
TRBV6-1	NA	15	ASRRSDEVYSNQPQH
TRBV12-3/TRBV12-4	TRBD1	14	ASSFGQGASTGELF
TRBV7-2	TRBD1	12	ASSLGDRTYEQY
TRBV19	TRBD2	12	ASTSSGKGDEQF
TRBV9	NA	11	ASSVVTGLEAF
TRBV6-1	NA	12	ASSDLGLDTEAF
TRBV5-1	TRBD2	16	ASSLAGTSGRPHNEQF
TRBV3-1	TRBD2	15	ASSVTNYGTSLETQY
TRBV5-1	NA	14	ASSPPGSQGGSPLH
TRBV20-1	TRBD2	14	SARLAGGLAGNEQF
TRBV18	NA	11	ASSLRDPYEAF
TRBV24-1	TRBD2	14	ATSDMGLAAYNEQF
TRBV29-1	TRBD2	13	SVDGDYTLYNEQF
TRBV5-1	TRBD2	15	ASSTGTSGRGTGELF
TRBV29-1	TRBD2	11	SVARLAYSEQF
TRBV9	NA	13	ASSVGGRISEKLF
TRBV5-1	NA	12	ASSPWDTTLGYT
TRBV7-3	NA	12	ASSLYQRSYGYT
TRBV11-2	NA	12	ASSLGGFWETQY
TRBV28	NA	12	ASRLGSGANVLT
TRBV6-1	TRBD1	12	ASQTTGHTGELF
TRBV24-1	TRBD1	12	ATRPGQDYTEAF
TRBV11-3	TRBD2	14	ASSLQMREWYNEQF
TRBV14	NA	13	ASSQEKGKTYGYT
TRBV12-3/TRBV12-4	NA	10	ASETKVGELF
TRBV9	NA	12	ASSSGTTQAGYT
TRBV6-2/TRBV6-3	NA	11	ASSLEGPLTQY
TRBV3-1	NA	15	ASSQWRADFSGNTIY
TRBV4-1	NA	13	ASSQVRGGNQPQH
TRBV11-2	NA	13	ASTRGGSVNYGYT
TRBV5-5	NA	10	ASSEESTEAF
TRBV6-1	NA	15	ASSPLFLAGTTDTQY
TRBV6-5	NA	12	ASSYTDSAYEQY
TRBV7-9	TRBD2	12	ASSPGTSAETQY
TRBV11-2	TRBD2	16	ASSLLLAGSPGYNEQF